This is a list of T cell receptor beta chains from one sample in a study of T cells in Graves' hyperthyroidism and ophthalmopathy. One entry per CDR3 protein results from TCRdb running MiXCR on the multiplex PCR reads. The repertoire holds around 440,000 distinct CDR3 sequences, around 16% seen once, with approximately 7.5% in the top ten. Sequencing was performed on blood. These TCRs come from a young woman with Graves' hyperthyroidism. The CDR3 runs from the conserved cysteine through the conserved F or W. Each record gives: V gene, D gene, clone size, J gene, CDR3 DNA, CDR3 protein. A D gene is named only where the DNA matches it firmly. Expanded clones get a size class; other rows say once, few or many, or leave the size out.

>TRBV12-3/TRBV12-4|TRBD2|many|TRBJ2-5
TGTGCCAGCAGTGGGACTAGCGGCAGGTACCAAGAGACCCAGTACTTC
CASSGTSGRYQETQYF
>TRBV9|NA|once|TRBJ1-5
TGTGCCAGCAGCGATGGGGGGGGCTATCAGCCCCAGCATTTT
CASSDGGGYQPQHF
>TRBV10-3|TRBD2|few|TRBJ2-1
TGTGCCATCAGTTCTAGCGGGGGGGCCTCCTACAATGAGCAGTTCTTC
CAISSSGGASYNEQFF
>TRBV5-1|TRBD2|NA|TRBJ2-7
TGCGCCAGCAGCTTGGAGGGAGGGCCGAACGAGCAGTACTTC
CASSLEGGPNEQYF
>TRBV4-3|NA|NA|TRBJ1-5
TGCGCCAGCAGCCCTGGGGCTGACAACGGCAATCAGCCCCAGCATTTT
CASSPGADNGNQPQHF
>TRBV20-1|NA|many|TRBJ1-2
TGCAGTGCGCCCCTAAGTGCTAACTATGGCTACACCTTC
CSAPLSANYGYTF
>TRBV7-3|NA|many|TRBJ2-1
TGTGCCAGCAGCTTAAACCCCTCCTACAATGAGCAGTTCTTC
CASSLNPSYNEQFF
>TRBV30|TRBD2|few|TRBJ2-3
TGTGCCCGTAGCGGGAGGGGAACAGATACGCAGTATTTT
CARSGRGTDTQYF
>TRBV6-1|NA|NA|TRBJ2-7
TGTGCCAGCACAGAGGGCAGGGGCGAGCAGTACTTC
CASTEGRGEQYF
>TRBV11-1|NA|NA|TRBJ1-1
TGTGCCAGCAGCTCCAGGTTTTCAGGAACTGAAGCTTTCTTT
CASSSRFSGTEAFF
>TRBV5-5|TRBD1|many|TRBJ2-2
TGTGCCAGCAGGCCGGGACAGGGGACCGGGGAGCTGTTTTTT
CASRPGQGTGELFF
>TRBV4-3|TRBD2|NA|TRBJ2-3
TGCGCCAGCAGCCAAGTCGTACTACGCGAGCGGGGGAGCACAGATACGCAGTATTTT
CASSQVVLRERGSTDTQYF
>TRBV7-9|TRBD2|many|TRBJ2-2
TGTGCCAGCAGCTTAGGGCTAGCGGATAACACCGGGGAGCTGTTTTTT
CASSLGLADNTGELFF
>TRBV12-3/TRBV12-4|NA|many|TRBJ2-5
TGTGCCAGCAGCCTAGGATGGGGAGAGACCCAGTACTTC
CASSLGWGETQYF
>TRBV7-2|NA|once|TRBJ2-1
TGTGCCAGCAGCTATCGATGGTACGTCTACAATGAGCAGTTCTTC
CASSYRWYVYNEQFF
>TRBV27|TRBD2|NA|TRBJ2-1
TGTGCCAGCAGTTTAGAACTAGCGGAGGACTACAATGAGCAGTTCTTC
CASSLELAEDYNEQFF
>TRBV3-1|NA|many|TRBJ2-7
TGTGCCAGCAGCCAGAGTCTTTCCTACGAGCAGTACTTC
CASSQSLSYEQYF
>TRBV20-1|NA|many|TRBJ2-7
TGCAGTGCTAGAGATCCAAACGGGGCTGGGGACGAGCAGTACTTC
CSARDPNGAGDEQYF
>TRBV18|TRBD1|NA|TRBJ1-2
TGTGCCAGCTCACCAAACAGGGGAACTGGGGACTATGGCTACACCTTC
CASSPNRGTGDYGYTF
>TRBV12-3/TRBV12-4|TRBD2|many|TRBJ2-5
TGTGCCAGCAGGCAAGAGGCAGGGCGGGGGGGGGAGACCCAGTACTTC
CASRQEAGRGGETQYF
>TRBV4-1|NA|once|TRBJ1-5
TGCGCCAGCAGCGCAAGAACTGATAGCAATCAGCCCCAGCATTTT
CASSARTDSNQPQHF
>TRBV11-2|NA|many|TRBJ2-7
TGTGCCAGCAGCCGCTCACTCACGAGCGACGAGCAGTACTTC
CASSRSLTSDEQYF
>TRBV2|TRBD1|many|TRBJ2-5
TGTGCCAGCAGTGATTCCGTACAGGGGGCCGATAAGACCCAGTACTTC
CASSDSVQGADKTQYF
>TRBV7-3|NA|many|TRBJ2-1
TGTGCCAGCAGCTTGGCCCTGAACAATGAGCAGTTCTTC
CASSLALNNEQFF
>TRBV5-8|TRBD2|many|TRBJ2-1
TGTGCCAGCAGCAAGCGGGACAGGTTCCTAGCGGGAGGCCACCACCCGTACAATGAGCAGTTCTTC
CASSKRDRFLAGGHHPYNEQFF
>TRBV7-9|NA|NA|TRBJ2-3
TGTGCCAGCAGCAAGGGGTGGCAACAACCTCCCACAGATACGCAGTATTTT
CASSKGWQQPPTDTQYF
>TRBV30|TRBD2|many|TRBJ2-2
TGTGCCTGGAGTAAAGGAGCGGGGGAGAGGGAGCTGTTTTTT
CAWSKGAGERELFF
>TRBV29-1|NA|many|TRBJ2-7
TGCAGCGTTGAAGATAGTCAGGACTCCTACGAGCAGTACTTC
CSVEDSQDSYEQYF
>TRBV12-3/TRBV12-4|NA|many|TRBJ2-7
TGTGCCAGCAGTGCTAGGTCTTCTTACTACGAGCAGTACTTC
CASSARSSYYEQYF
>TRBV11-2|NA|many|TRBJ1-2
TGTGCCAGCAGCCCTAGGTATGCGACAGCTTCTAACTATGGCTACACCTTC
CASSPRYATASNYGYTF
>TRBV11-2|NA|many|TRBJ1-5
TGTGCCAGCAGCTTATCCTTGGGTCCGGAACAGCCCCAGCATTTT
CASSLSLGPEQPQHF
>TRBV24-1|NA|many|TRBJ2-3
TGTGCCACCAGTCCAGATAACACAGATACGCAGTATTTT
CATSPDNTDTQYF
>TRBV18|NA|many|TRBJ2-5
TGTGCCAGCTCACCACGGGTAAAAGAGACCCAGTACTTC
CASSPRVKETQYF
>TRBV30|TRBD1|many|TRBJ1-5
TGTGCCTGGAGCCACGGGACAGGGAGTCAGCCCCAGCATTTT
CAWSHGTGSQPQHF
>TRBV11-1|TRBD1|NA|TRBJ2-7
TGTGCCAGCAGCCAAGCCCCCGGGACAGGGGGCATCGAGCAGTACTTC
CASSQAPGTGGIEQYF
>TRBV19|NA|many|TRBJ1-2
TGTGCCAGTAGTAACTTGTCCGGGGGCTCTGGCTACACCTTC
CASSNLSGGSGYTF
>TRBV5-8|TRBD2|few|TRBJ2-5
TGTGCCAGCAGCTACCAGGGACTAGCGGGGGACCAAGAGACCCAGTACTTC
CASSYQGLAGDQETQYF